Presented here are 7 T cell receptor beta chains from one specimen sequenced in a study of cytomegalovirus exposure and HLA in healthy donors. PCR used 60 Vbeta primers and 13 Jbeta primers. Clones were read by immunoSEQ multiplex PCR, and TCRdb kept only the in-frame ones, dropping some. This table has approximately 190,000 clones, 82% appearing once. Material: PBMCs. These receptors came from a woman younger than 30 in good health and CMV-seronegative.

V gene TRBV5-8 combines with J gene TRBJ2-5; D might be TRBD1 (5 bases). The J call is doubtful: the DNA matches TRBJ2-7 better. CDR3 length: 13 amino acids. CDR1 and CDR2 from the germline V gene are SGHTS and YDEGEE. CDR3: CASSRTRNYEQYF. The CDR3, as DNA: TGTGCCAGCAGCAGGACAAGAAACTACGAGCAGTACTTC.

The chain has TRBV18 and TRBJ1-2; D is perhaps TRBD1 (6 bases). The CDR3 is 15 residues long. V was clipped by 3 bases and J by 8 bases, with 19 bases between them. CDR1 is KGHSH and CDR2 is LQKENI in the germline V gene. The DNA of the CDR3 is TGTGCCAGCTCACCTGAGGACAGTTTAGTGGAGGGCTACACCTTC. Its protein is CASSPEDSLVEGYTF.

This clone was seen just once. At one of its ends the junction is not consistent with the germline gene, which may arise from a read error. The chain couples TRBV10-3 to TRBJ2-3; no clear D. Germline V lookup: CDR1 ENHRY, CDR2 SYGVKD. The CDR3 has 13 amino acids. The CDR3 reads CAISESPTDTQCF. The CDR3, as DNA: TGTGCCATCAGTGAGTCGCCCACAGATACGCAGTGTTTT.

Details on this clone: The sample contains more than one DNA sequence encoding this CDR3. The chain recombines TRBV5-1 with TRBJ1-1; D might be TRBD1 (5 bases). Germline-derived CDR1 and CDR2 are SGHRS and YFSETQ. The V gene lost 3 bases and the J gene lost 5 bases, with 14 bases spanning the gap. The CDR3 extends over 14 amino acids. The CDR3 DNA reads TGCGCCAGCAGCTGGGGGGGTGAAGGTACTGAAGCTTTCTTT. It encodes CASSWGGEGTEAFF.

The CDR3 DNA reads as TGTGCCAGCAGTTCAGGGTATAATTCACCCCTCCACTTT. It is translated as CASSSGYNSPLHF. This chain uses TRBV28 with TRBJ1-6, with D perhaps TRBD1 (5 bases). The CDR3 contains 13 residues. The germline gives CDR1 MDHEN, CDR2 SYDVKM. Between the trimmed V and J ends, which lost 4 bases and 4 bases, there was a span of 5 bases.

The chain links TRBV27 to TRBJ1-1; 7 bases are shared with TRBD1. With V trimmed by 5 bases and J by 1 base, 4 bases remained unmatched. Germline V gene lookup returns CDR1 MNHEY and CDR2 SMNVEV (reference sequence). CDR3 size: 14 residues. Here the CDR3 DNA reads TGTGCCAGCAGTCGCTCAGGGGGGAACACTGAAGCTTTCTTT. As protein: CASSRSGGNTEAFF.

The gene calls are TRBV7-2 and TRBJ1-2; 8 positions match TRBD1. This CDR3 is built from 14 residues. V lost 2 bases to trimming and J lost 8 bases; unmatched junction nucleotides: 7. Germline lookup yields CDR1 SGHTA and CDR2 FQGNSA. CDR3 residues: CASSLFQGAGGYTF. CDR3 DNA: TGTGCCAGCAGCTTATTCCAGGGGGCGGGGGGCTACACCTTC.